The sequence of this TCR beta chain was determined in a study of blood T cells in healthy people across ages. The study recruited healthy Caucasian donors from Russia who were aged about 6 to 90. Each sample used at least 6 million PBMCs. The extraction recovered at least 6 micrograms of total RNA per sample. For the second PCR, which ran for 7 to 11 cycles, a sample-barcoded 5' primer and a J-beta primer mix were used. A single record per CDR3 protein comes from TCRdb applying MiXCR to the 5' RACE reads. The table shows 850,000 to 950,000 distinct CDR3 sequences, with 25% to 30% occurring only once. This CDR3 region has 15 residues. Trimming stripped 1 base from V and 6 bases from J, with 13 bases between. Germline V gene lookup returns CDR1 LNHNV and CDR2 YYDKDF (reference sequence). This clonotype has a count of ten or more.

Material for sequencing was blood. This clonotype was sampled from a woman at least 80 years old in good health. This chain uses TRBV15 with TRBJ2-4; the D is unclear. Here the CDR3 reads CATSRVRAGGNIQYF. CDR3 coding DNA: TGTGCCACCAGCAGAGTCCGGGCAGGTGGAAACATTCAGTACTTC.